This TCR beta chain was documented in a study of blood T cell repertoires in COVID-19. Study context: Acute-phase and convalescent COVID-19 samples originated in the United States, Italy and Spain. T cells, B-cell-depleted T cells, or PBMCs supplied cDNA or gDNA.

In the original analysis: Amplification of reference gene primers was used by the study to estimate nucleated cell counts. Data came from immunoSEQ multiplex PCR; TCRdb stores just in-frame clones and leaves some out. Clonal size and the V and J genes are those of that table, whereas D and trimming came from the DNA. The sample records nearly 300,000 clones, about nine tenths being singletons. Trimming removed 3 bases at V and 3 bases at J, with 14 bases between. This CDR3 is 15 amino acids long. CDR1 and CDR2 (germline): LNHDA, SQIVND (reference sequence). The age range of participants was 18 to 89 years, with residence in approximately 25 US areas.

Material: PBMCs or T cells enriched from blood (not recorded which). This receptor was identified in a woman in her forties or fifties who had been exposed to COVID-19. This rearrangement joins TRBV19 to TRBJ1-2; the D gene is possibly TRBD1 (5 bases). CDR3 sequence: CASSMRGRAHYGYTF. CDR3 sequence (DNA): TGTGCCAGTAGTATGCGGGGCAGGGCCCACTATGGCTACACCTTC.